The present TCR beta chain was sequenced within a study of cytomegalovirus exposure and HLA in healthy donors. Primers included in the PCR were 60 Vbeta and 13 Jbeta primers. Clones were read by immunoSEQ multiplex PCR, and TCRdb kept only the in-frame ones, dropping some. The sample holds about 150,000 clones, about 83% seen once. V lost 5 bases, J lost 3 bases, and 8 bases stayed unmatched. CDR3 length: 15 residues. Looked up from germline, CDR1 is SGHRS and CDR2 is YFSETQ. Material: PBMCs. The sequence was obtained from a woman aged 35 to 49 in good health and CMV-seronegative. The gene calls are TRBV5-1 and TRBJ2-3; 8 nucleotides match TRBD2. The CDR3 sequence: CASSYSGVGTDTQYF. The CDR3, as DNA: TGCGCCAGCAGTTATAGCGGGGTTGGTACAGATACGCAGTATTTT.